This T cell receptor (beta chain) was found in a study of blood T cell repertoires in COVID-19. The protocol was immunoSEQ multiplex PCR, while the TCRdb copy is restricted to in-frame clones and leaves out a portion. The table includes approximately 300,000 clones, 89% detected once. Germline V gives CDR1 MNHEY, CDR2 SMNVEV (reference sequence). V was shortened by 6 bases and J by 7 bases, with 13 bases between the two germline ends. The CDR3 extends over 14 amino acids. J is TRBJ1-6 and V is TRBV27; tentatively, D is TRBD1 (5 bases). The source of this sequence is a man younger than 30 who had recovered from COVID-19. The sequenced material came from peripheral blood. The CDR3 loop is CASSLGGLNSPLHF. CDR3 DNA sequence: TGTGCCAGCAGCTTGGGGGGGTTAAATTCACCCCTCCACTTT.